This TCR beta chain was recorded in a study of blood T cell repertoires in COVID-19 (TCRdb year 2020). A note on the overall study: Samples from collaborators originated in the United States, Italy and Spain and spanned both the acute and convalescent phases of COVID-19. Where HLA class I and class II types were available, the types were taken from metadata supplied by the sample provider, not from assay-based typing. The repertoires were made available in a free public database intended to serve as a resource for research on the immune response to SARS-CoV-2. The material from the prospective study consisted of cDNA or gDNA derived from T cells, B-cell-depleted T cells, or PBMCs. The sample metadata nearly always contained a de-identified subject ID, COVID-19 status, age in years and sex. Deeply sampled blood TCRbeta repertoires from subjects exposed to, actively infected with, or recovered from COVID-19 were included in the dataset. Samples came from the ongoing ImmuneRACE study (first 160 participants) plus 1,254 subjects from 6 global collaborators. The investigation overall reported the following: Clinical and demographic metadata were provided uncurated, with the amount varying by source and participant.

Measured from the cysteine to the phenylalanine, the CDR3 is 17 residues long. Only the CDR3 DNA stays, 51 bases, in frame from base 1. V is reduced by 0 bases and J by 4 bases, leaving a spacing of 22 bases between them. Taken from the germline V gene (reference sequence), the CDR1 and CDR2 loops are GTSNPN and SVGIG. The collaborating institutions used their own protocols to collect whole blood in K2EDTA tubes. For TCRbeta analysis, collaborator samples were shipped as frozen whole blood, as isolated PBMCs, or as DNA extracted from either sample type. In regard to this clone: Its antigen is not yet known. No base-level quality is on record; no much larger clone is a single base apart.

TCRbeta CDR3 regions were amplified from genomic DNA using the immunoSEQ Assay, a bias-controlled multiplex PCR. As for the original processing: Within the assay, amplification of reference gene primers was used to estimate how many nucleated cells each sample contained. To quantify the absolute abundance of each unique TCRbeta CDR3 rearrangement, sequence reads were collapsed and filtered. For each sample, productive Simpson clonality was calculated by taking the square root of Simpson's diversity index across productive rearrangements. TCRdb carries this immuneACCESS record with in-frame sequences only. Its versions omit some clonotypes, under half of them owing to an unresolved V gene in the studies checked, with the rest unexplained. That table gives V, J and clone size, and the DNA gave D and trimming. The sample includes 300,000 to 400,000 clones, with roughly 90% observed a single time. Roughly 4% of the sample comes from the top ten.

What was sequenced was peripheral blood. The origin of this receptor is a woman between 50 and 59 years old with active or convalescent COVID-19. This receptor chain uses TRBV30 and TRBJ2-7; the D segment could be TRBD2, given 6 matching bases. The CDR3 reads as follows: CAWSVRRGTRRVYEQYF. The nucleotide sequence reads TGTGCCTGGAGTGTAAGGAGGGGCACTAGGCGCGTTTACGAGCAGTACTTC. Reference TRBV30 and TRBJ2-7 proteins supply the regions before and after the CDR3; the full variable domain is: SQTIHQWPATLVQPVGSPLSLECTVEGTSNPNLYWYRQAAGRGLQLLFYSVGIGQISSEVPQNLSASRPQDRQFILSSKKLLLSDSGFYLCAWSVRRGTRRVYEQYFGPGTRLTVT.